This entry features one T cell receptor (beta chain) sequence. As processed by the authors: Cell counts per sample came from amplifying reference gene primers. Some clones are missing from TCRdb's copy, which holds only in-frame ones; the method was immunoSEQ multiplex PCR. V, J and clone size derive from that table, while D and trimming were established from the DNA sequence. The table shows about 160,000 clones, with 85% to 95% occurring only once. This sample stems from a study of blood T cell repertoires in COVID-19. Study-level information: Researchers got acute and convalescent COVID-19 samples from the United States, Italy and Spain.

The sequence was collected from a woman aged 55 to 70 with COVID-19, enrolled during active disease. The sample was peripheral blood.

CDR3 loop: CASSPGWHSPLHF. The CDR3, as DNA: TGTGCCAGCAGCCCGGGGTGGCATTCACCCCTCCACTTT. The J gene is TRBJ1-6, the V gene TRBV5-6; D unresolved. The CDR3 runs to 13 residues. V was trimmed by 4 bases and J by 8 bases, leaving 10 bases between them. Germline CDR1 is SGHDT and CDR2 is YYEEEE. The whole variable domain, filled in from reference TRBV5-6 and TRBJ1-6, reads DAGVTQSPTHLIKTRGQQVTLRCSPKSGHDTVSWYQQALGQGPQFIFQYYEEEERQRGNFPDRFSGHQFPNYSSELNVNALLLGDSALYLCASSPGWHSPLHFGNGTRLTVT.